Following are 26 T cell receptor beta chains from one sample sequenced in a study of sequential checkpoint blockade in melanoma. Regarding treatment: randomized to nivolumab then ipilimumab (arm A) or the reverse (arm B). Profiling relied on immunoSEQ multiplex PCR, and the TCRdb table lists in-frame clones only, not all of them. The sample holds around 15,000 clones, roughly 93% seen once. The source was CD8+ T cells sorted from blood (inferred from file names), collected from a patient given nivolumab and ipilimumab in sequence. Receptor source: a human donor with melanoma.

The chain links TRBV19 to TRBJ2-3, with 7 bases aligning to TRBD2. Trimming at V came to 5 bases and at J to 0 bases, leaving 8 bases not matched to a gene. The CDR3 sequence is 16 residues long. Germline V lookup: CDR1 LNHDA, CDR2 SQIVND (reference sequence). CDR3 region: CASSDLLATSTDTQYF. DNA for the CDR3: TGTGCCAGTAGTGACCTACTAGCGACTAGCACAGATACGCAGTATTTT.

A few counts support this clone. CDR3 nucleotide sequence: TGTGCCAGCAGCTTGGGGACAGGGAGAATGATCGGGGGCTACACCTTC. It codes for CASSLGTGRMIGGYTF. The rearrangement links TRBV7-9 to TRBJ1-2, with TRBD1 identical over 9 bases. The V and J ends lost 3 bases and 8 bases, in that order; junction bases with no gene match: 13. The germline V gene has CDR1 SEHNR and CDR2 FQNEAQ (reference sequence). There are 16 residues in the CDR3.

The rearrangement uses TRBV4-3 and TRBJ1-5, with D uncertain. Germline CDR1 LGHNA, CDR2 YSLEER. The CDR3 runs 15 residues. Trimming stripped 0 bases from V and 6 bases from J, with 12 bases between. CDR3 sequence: CASSQDWSGIQPQHF. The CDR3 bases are TGCGCCAGCAGCCAAGATTGGTCGGGAATTCAGCCCCAGCATTTT.

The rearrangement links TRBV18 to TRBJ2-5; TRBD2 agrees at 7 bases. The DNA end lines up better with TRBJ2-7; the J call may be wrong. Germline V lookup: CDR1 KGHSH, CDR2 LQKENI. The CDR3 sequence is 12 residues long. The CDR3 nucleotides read TGTGCCAGCTCACCAGGGAGGGACGAGCAGTACTTC. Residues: CASSPGRDEQYF.

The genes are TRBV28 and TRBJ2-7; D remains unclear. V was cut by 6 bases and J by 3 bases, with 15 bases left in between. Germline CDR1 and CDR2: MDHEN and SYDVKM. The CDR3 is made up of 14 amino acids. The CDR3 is CASSLSPRDYEQYF. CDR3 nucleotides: TGTGCCAGCAGCCTAAGTCCGCGCGACTACGAGCAGTACTTC.

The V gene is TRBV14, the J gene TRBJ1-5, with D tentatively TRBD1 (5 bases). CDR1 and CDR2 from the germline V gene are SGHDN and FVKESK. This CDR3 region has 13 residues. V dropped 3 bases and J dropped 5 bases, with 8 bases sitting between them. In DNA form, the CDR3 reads TGTGCCAGCAGCCAGGAAGGGGATCAGCCCCAGCATTTT. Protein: CASSQEGDQPQHF.

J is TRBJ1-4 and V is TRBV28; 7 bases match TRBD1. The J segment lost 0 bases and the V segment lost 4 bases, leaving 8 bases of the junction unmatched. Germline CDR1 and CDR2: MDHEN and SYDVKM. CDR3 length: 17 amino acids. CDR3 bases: TGTGCCAGCAGTTCGACGACAGGGTCCCCAACTAATGAAAAACTGTTTTTT. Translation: CASSSTTGSPTNEKLFF.

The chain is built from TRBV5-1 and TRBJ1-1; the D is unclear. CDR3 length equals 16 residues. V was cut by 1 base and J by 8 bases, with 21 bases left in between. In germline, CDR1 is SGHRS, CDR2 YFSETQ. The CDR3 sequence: CASSLWPGKVPPEAFF. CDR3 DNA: TGCGCCAGCAGCTTGTGGCCGGGGAAGGTCCCCCCCGAAGCTTTCTTT. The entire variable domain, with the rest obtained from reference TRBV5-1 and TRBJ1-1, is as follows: KAGVTQTPRYLIKTRGQQVTLSCSPISGHRSVSWYQQTPGQGLQFLFEYFSETQRNKGNFPGRFSGRQFSNSRSEMNVSTLELGDSALYLCASSLWPGKVPPEAFFGQGTRLTVV.

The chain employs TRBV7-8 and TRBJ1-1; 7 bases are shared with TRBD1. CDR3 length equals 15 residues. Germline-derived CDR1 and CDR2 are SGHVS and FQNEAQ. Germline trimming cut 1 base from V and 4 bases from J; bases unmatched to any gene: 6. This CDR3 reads CASSLGGGVVTEAFF. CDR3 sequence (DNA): TGTGCCAGCAGCTTAGGAGGGGGCGTGGTCACTGAAGCTTTCTTT.

CDR3 DNA: TGTGCCAGCAGCTCCGGGACATCCCCCTACGAGCAGTACTTC. Translation: CASSSGTSPYEQYF. This chain uses TRBV5-5 with TRBJ2-7; tentatively, D is TRBD1 (6 bases). The germline CDR1 and CDR2 sequences are SGHKS and YYEKEE (reference sequence). Trimming shortened V by 3 bases and J by 2 bases, and 12 bases separated the two germline ends. The CDR3 is made up of 14 amino acids. The whole variable domain, remainder taken from reference TRBV5-5 and TRBJ2-7, is DAGVTQSPTHLIKTRGQQVTLRCSPISGHKSVSWYQQVLGQGPQFIFQYYEKEERGRGNFPDRFSARQFPNYSSELNVNALLLGDSALYLCASSSGTSPYEQYFGPGTRLTVT.

CDR3 protein: CSAHNQPQHF. CDR3 coding DNA: TGCAGTGCTCACAATCAGCCCCAGCATTTT. The genes are TRBV20-1 and TRBJ1-5, with unresolved D. V gave up 5 bases and J gave up 3 bases, with 2 bases separating them. Germline V lookup: CDR1 DFQATT, CDR2 SNEGSKA (reference sequence). CDR3 length: 10 amino acids.

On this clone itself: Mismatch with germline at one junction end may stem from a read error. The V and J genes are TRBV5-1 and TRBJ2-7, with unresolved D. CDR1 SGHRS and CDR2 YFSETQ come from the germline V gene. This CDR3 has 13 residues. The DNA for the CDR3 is TGCGCCAGCAGCTTGGCCCCCTCCGACGAGCAGTACTTC. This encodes CASSLAPSDEQYF. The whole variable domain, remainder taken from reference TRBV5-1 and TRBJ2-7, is KAGVTQTPRYLIKTRGQQVTLSCSPISGHRSVSWYQQTPGQGLQFLFEYFSETQRNKGNFPGRFSGRQFSNSRSEMNVSTLELGDSALYLCASSLAPSDEQYFGPGTRLTVT.

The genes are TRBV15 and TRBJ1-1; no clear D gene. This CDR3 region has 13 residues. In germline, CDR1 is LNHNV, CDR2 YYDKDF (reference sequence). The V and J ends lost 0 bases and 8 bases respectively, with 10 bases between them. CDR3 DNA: TGTGCCACCAGCAGAGATGCTTTGCTAGAAGCTTTCTTT. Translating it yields CATSRDALLEAFF.

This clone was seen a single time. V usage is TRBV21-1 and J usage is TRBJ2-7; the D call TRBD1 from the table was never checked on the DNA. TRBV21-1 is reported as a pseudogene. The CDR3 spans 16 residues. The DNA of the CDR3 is TGTGCCAGCAGCAAAAGTTGCCCGGACAGAGCCCACGAGCAGTACGTC. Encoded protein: CASSKSCPDRAHEQYV.

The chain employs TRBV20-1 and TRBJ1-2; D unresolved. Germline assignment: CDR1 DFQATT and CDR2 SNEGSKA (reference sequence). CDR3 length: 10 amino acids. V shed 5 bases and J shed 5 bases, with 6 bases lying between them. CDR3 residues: CSAREYGYTF. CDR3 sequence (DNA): TGCAGTGCTCGCGAGTATGGCTACACCTTC.

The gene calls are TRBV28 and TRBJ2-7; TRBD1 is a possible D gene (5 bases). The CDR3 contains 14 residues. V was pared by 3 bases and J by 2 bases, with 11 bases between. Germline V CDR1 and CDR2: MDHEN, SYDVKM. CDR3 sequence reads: CASSFRGLTYEQYF. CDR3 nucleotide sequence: TGTGCCAGCAGTTTTAGGGGCCTGACCTACGAGCAGTACTTC.

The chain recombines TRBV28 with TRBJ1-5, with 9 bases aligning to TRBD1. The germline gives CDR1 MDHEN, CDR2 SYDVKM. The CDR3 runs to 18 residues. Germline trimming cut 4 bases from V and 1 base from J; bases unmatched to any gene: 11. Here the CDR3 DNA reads TGTGCCAGCAGTTGGGACCGGGACAGGGTCGGCAGCAATCAGCCCCAGCATTTT. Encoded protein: CASSWDRDRVGSNQPQHF.

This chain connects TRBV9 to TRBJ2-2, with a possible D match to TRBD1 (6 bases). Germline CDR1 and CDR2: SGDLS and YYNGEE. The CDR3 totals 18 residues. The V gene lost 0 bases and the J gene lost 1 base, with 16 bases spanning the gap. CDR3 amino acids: CASSVAVRGEENTGELFF. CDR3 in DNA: TGTGCCAGCAGCGTAGCGGTCAGGGGAGAGGAGAACACCGGGGAGCTGTTTTTT.

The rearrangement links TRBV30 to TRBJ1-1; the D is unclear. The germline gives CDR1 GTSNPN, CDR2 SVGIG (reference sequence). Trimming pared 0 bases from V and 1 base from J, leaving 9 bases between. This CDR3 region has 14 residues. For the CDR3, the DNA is TGTGCCTGGAGTGTTTTCGCGGGGAACACTGAAGCTTTCTTT. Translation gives CAWSVFAGNTEAFF.

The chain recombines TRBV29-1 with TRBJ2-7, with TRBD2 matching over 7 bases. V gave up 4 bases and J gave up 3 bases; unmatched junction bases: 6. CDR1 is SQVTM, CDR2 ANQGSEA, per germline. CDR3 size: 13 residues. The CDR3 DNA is TGCAGCGTTGGGGGAGGGGTTGACTACGAGCAGTACTTC. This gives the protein CSVGGGVDYEQYF.

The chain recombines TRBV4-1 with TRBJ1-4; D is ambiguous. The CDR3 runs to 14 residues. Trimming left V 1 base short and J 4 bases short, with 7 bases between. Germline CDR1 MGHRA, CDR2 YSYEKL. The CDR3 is CASSQGVFNEKLFF. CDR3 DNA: TGCGCCAGCAGCCAAGGAGTCTTTAATGAAAAACTGTTTTTT.

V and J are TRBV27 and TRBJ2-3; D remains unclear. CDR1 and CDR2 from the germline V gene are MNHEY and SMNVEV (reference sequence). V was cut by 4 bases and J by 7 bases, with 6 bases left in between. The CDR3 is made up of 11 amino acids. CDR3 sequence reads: CASSWANTQYF. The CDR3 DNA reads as TGTGCCAGCAGTTGGGCAAATACGCAGTATTTT.

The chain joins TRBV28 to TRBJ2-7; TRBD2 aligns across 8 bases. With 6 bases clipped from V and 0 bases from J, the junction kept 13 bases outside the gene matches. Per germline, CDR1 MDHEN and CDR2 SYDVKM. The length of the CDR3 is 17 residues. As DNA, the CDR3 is TGTGCCAGCAGCCAAAAGGGGAAGCGGGGGTCCTCCTACGAGCAGTACGTC. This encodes CASSQKGKRGSSYEQYV.

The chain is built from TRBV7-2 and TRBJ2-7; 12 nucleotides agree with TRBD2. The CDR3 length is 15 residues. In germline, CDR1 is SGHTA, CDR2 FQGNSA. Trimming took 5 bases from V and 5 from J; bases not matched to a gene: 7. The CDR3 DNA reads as TGTGCCAGCAGCCCACTAGCGGGAGGTTTCGACGAGCAGTACTTC. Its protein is CASSPLAGGFDEQYF.

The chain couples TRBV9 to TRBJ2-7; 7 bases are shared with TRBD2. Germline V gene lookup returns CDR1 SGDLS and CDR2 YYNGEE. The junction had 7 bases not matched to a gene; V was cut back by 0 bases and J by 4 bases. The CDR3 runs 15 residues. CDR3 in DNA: TGTGCCAGCAGCGTAGGCGGGGGTAGAGGGTACGAGCAGTACTTC. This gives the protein CASSVGGGRGYEQYF.

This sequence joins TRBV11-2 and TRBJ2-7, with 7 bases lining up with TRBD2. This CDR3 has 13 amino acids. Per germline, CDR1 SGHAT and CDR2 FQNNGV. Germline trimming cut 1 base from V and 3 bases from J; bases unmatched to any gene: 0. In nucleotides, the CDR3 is TGTGCCAGCAGCTTAGGGGGGGGCTACGAGCAGTACGTC. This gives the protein CASSLGGGYEQYV.